The rows below give T cell receptor beta chains drawn from one sample of a study of beta chain features in type 1 diabetes. The method was immunoSEQ multiplex PCR; TCRdb's version includes in-frame clones alone and lacks a portion of them. The sample records 150,000 to 200,000 clones, about 9% being singletons. Sequencing was done on a sample of central memory CD4+ T cells from blood. The receptors originated from a woman under 30 with type 1 diabetes. CDR3s include the opening cysteine and the closing phenylalanine or tryptophan. D genes are given only for firm matches. Clone size is stated in some rows and not others, as once, few, many or a class when expanded.

j_gene: TRBJ2-1
v_gene: TRBV20-1
d_gene: TRBD2
abundance: many
CDR3nt: TGCAGTCTAGCGGATTACAATGAGCAGTTCTTC
CDR3aa: CSLADYNEQFF

j_gene: TRBJ2-1
v_gene: TRBV4-2
d_gene: TRBD2
abundance: -
CDR3nt: TGTGCCAGCAGCCAACATTGGACTAGCGGACACAATGAGCAGTTCTTC
CDR3aa: CASSQHWTSGHNEQFF

j_gene: TRBJ1-1
v_gene: TRBV7-3
d_gene: TRBD1
abundance: -
CDR3nt: TGTGCCAGCAGCAGACAGGGTGGCACTGAAGCTTTCTTT
CDR3aa: CASSRQGGTEAFF

j_gene: TRBJ2-7
v_gene: TRBV5-1
d_gene: TRBD1
abundance: -
CDR3nt: TGCGCCAGCAGCTTTGCGGACAGGGCTGGGGAGCAGTACTTC
CDR3aa: CASSFADRAGEQYF

j_gene: TRBJ1-5
v_gene: TRBV7-9
d_gene: -
abundance: few
CDR3nt: TGTGCCAGCAGCTCACAAGGGGGAAAACAGCCCCAGCATTTT
CDR3aa: CASSSQGGKQPQHF

j_gene: TRBJ1-2
v_gene: TRBV30
d_gene: -
abundance: few
CDR3nt: TGTGCCTGGAGTTTCGGTTATGGCTACACCTTC
CDR3aa: CAWSFGYGYTF

j_gene: TRBJ1-1
v_gene: TRBV5-1
d_gene: -
abundance: -
CDR3nt: TGCGCCAGCAGATACAGGGATAACACTGAAGCTTTCTTT
CDR3aa: CASRYRDNTEAFF

j_gene: TRBJ2-5
v_gene: TRBV2
d_gene: TRBD2
abundance: -
CDR3nt: TGTGCCAGCGGGGGACTAGCGGGAGTATCAGAGACCCAGTACTTC
CDR3aa: CASGGLAGVSETQYF

j_gene: TRBJ2-2
v_gene: TRBV11-3
d_gene: -
abundance: few
CDR3nt: TGTGCCAGCAGCTTAGGAGCGGAGCTGTTTTTT
CDR3aa: CASSLGAELFF

j_gene: TRBJ2-3
v_gene: TRBV11-2
d_gene: -
abundance: few
CDR3nt: TGTGCCAGCATCACGAGCTCGGCAGATACGCAGTATTTT
CDR3aa: CASITSSADTQYF

j_gene: TRBJ2-3
v_gene: TRBV5-1
d_gene: -
abundance: few
CDR3nt: TGCGCCAGCAGCTTGGGACTCCTTTCAGATACGCAGTATTTT
CDR3aa: CASSLGLLSDTQYF

j_gene: TRBJ1-2
v_gene: TRBV18
d_gene: -
abundance: few
CDR3nt: TGTGCCAGCTCACTACAGGGAGACTATGGCTACACCTTC
CDR3aa: CASSLQGDYGYTF

j_gene: TRBJ2-1
v_gene: TRBV25-1
d_gene: TRBD2
abundance: few
CDR3nt: TGTGCCAGCAGACCGGGACTAGCGGGGGATGAGCAGTTCTTC
CDR3aa: CASRPGLAGDEQFF

j_gene: TRBJ2-7
v_gene: TRBV6-5
d_gene: -
abundance: few
CDR3nt: TGTGCCAGCAGTAGACCGGGTACCTACGAGCAGTACTTC
CDR3aa: CASSRPGTYEQYF

j_gene: TRBJ1-1
v_gene: TRBV7-8
d_gene: -
abundance: many
CDR3nt: TGTGCCAGCAGCCCCCGACAGAATGAAGCTTTCTTT
CDR3aa: CASSPRQNEAFF

j_gene: TRBJ2-7
v_gene: TRBV16
d_gene: -
abundance: few
CDR3nt: TGTGCCAGCAGCCAAAGGGGCAGCTCCTACGAGCAGTACTTC
CDR3aa: CASSQRGSSYEQYF

j_gene: TRBJ2-1
v_gene: TRBV6-5
d_gene: -
abundance: -
CDR3nt: TGTGCCAGCACCCCCCACAATTCCTACAATGAGCAGTTCTTC
CDR3aa: CASTPHNSYNEQFF

j_gene: TRBJ1-1
v_gene: TRBV27
d_gene: TRBD1
abundance: -
CDR3nt: TGTGCCAGCAGTCCAATACGGGACAGGGGGAAAGCTTTCTTT
CDR3aa: CASSPIRDRGKAFF

j_gene: TRBJ2-3
v_gene: TRBV7-2
d_gene: TRBD2
abundance: once
CDR3nt: TGTGCCAGCAGCTTATTGGGACTAGGGACAGATACGCAGTATTTT
CDR3aa: CASSLLGLGTDTQYF

j_gene: TRBJ2-7
v_gene: TRBV7-9
d_gene: -
abundance: -
CDR3nt: TGTGCCAGCAGCTCCCATGCCCGGCAGGGATCAAGCTCCTACGAGCAGTACTTC
CDR3aa: CASSSHARQGSSSYEQYF

j_gene: TRBJ2-7
v_gene: TRBV5-6
d_gene: -
abundance: -
CDR3nt: TGTGCCAGCAGCTTGTCAGTTACCTACGAGCAGTACTTC
CDR3aa: CASSLSVTYEQYF

j_gene: TRBJ2-5
v_gene: TRBV4-1
d_gene: -
abundance: few
CDR3nt: TGCGCCAGCAGCCAAGTAGAGGCGCAGACCCAGTACTTC
CDR3aa: CASSQVEAQTQYF

j_gene: TRBJ2-7
v_gene: TRBV4-1
d_gene: TRBD2
abundance: -
CDR3nt: TGCGCCAGGGCGGGGGGACTGAAAAGCTCCTACGAGCAGTACTTC
CDR3aa: CARAGGLKSSYEQYF

j_gene: TRBJ2-1
v_gene: TRBV18
d_gene: -
abundance: -
CDR3nt: TGTGCCAGCTCACCTCCGACTAGATACAATGAGCAGTTCTTC
CDR3aa: CASSPPTRYNEQFF

j_gene: TRBJ1-5
v_gene: TRBV2
d_gene: -
abundance: few
CDR3nt: TGTGCCAGCACCCGGGATTTTAGCAATCAGCCCCAGCATTTT
CDR3aa: CASTRDFSNQPQHF

j_gene: TRBJ2-3
v_gene: TRBV11-3
d_gene: TRBD2
abundance: -
CDR3nt: TGTGCCAGCAGCAGACTAGCGGGGGGGCTGGATACGCAGTATTTT
CDR3aa: CASSRLAGGLDTQYF

j_gene: TRBJ2-7
v_gene: TRBV6-1
d_gene: TRBD2
abundance: -
CDR3nt: TGTGCCAGCACGGAGCGGGACGTCTACGAGCAGTACTTC
CDR3aa: CASTERDVYEQYF

j_gene: TRBJ2-1
v_gene: TRBV4-3
d_gene: TRBD1
abundance: few
CDR3nt: TGCGCCAGCAGCCAATCCTTAGGGGGCGGAGGTGAGCAGTTCTTC
CDR3aa: CASSQSLGGGGEQFF

j_gene: TRBJ1-6
v_gene: TRBV18
d_gene: TRBD1
abundance: few
CDR3nt: TGTGCCAGCTCACTATGGGACAGCTCCTATAATTCACCCCTCCACTTT
CDR3aa: CASSLWDSSYNSPLHF

j_gene: TRBJ2-2
v_gene: TRBV30
d_gene: TRBD2
abundance: -
CDR3nt: TGTGCCTGGAGTGGGGCGGGAGGCGTCGGGGAGCTGTTTTTT
CDR3aa: CAWSGAGGVGELFF

j_gene: TRBJ2-1
v_gene: TRBV5-1
d_gene: TRBD2
abundance: few
CDR3nt: TGCGCCAGCAGCTTGGGGGGGAGCGGGAACTACAATGAGCAGTTCTTC
CDR3aa: CASSLGGSGNYNEQFF

j_gene: TRBJ1-6
v_gene: TRBV27
d_gene: TRBD1
abundance: -
CDR3nt: TGTGCCAGCAGTACTGGACAGGGGTTAAATTCACCCCTCCACTTT
CDR3aa: CASSTGQGLNSPLHF

j_gene: TRBJ2-1
v_gene: TRBV15
d_gene: TRBD2
abundance: many
CDR3nt: TGTGCCACCAGAACCGGGACTAGTATAGTTGAGCAGTTCTTC
CDR3aa: CATRTGTSIVEQFF

j_gene: TRBJ2-7
v_gene: TRBV18
d_gene: -
abundance: -
CDR3nt: TGTGCCAGCTCACCACGGCAGGGGTGGTCCTACGAGCAGTACTTC
CDR3aa: CASSPRQGWSYEQYF

j_gene: TRBJ2-7
v_gene: TRBV13
d_gene: -
abundance: -
CDR3nt: TGTGCCAGCAGCGGCAGGGGCGCCGACTCCTACGAGCAGTACTTC
CDR3aa: CASSGRGADSYEQYF

j_gene: TRBJ1-2
v_gene: TRBV5-1
d_gene: TRBD1
abundance: few
CDR3nt: TGCGCCAGCAGCTCCTCCGGGACAGGGAACTATGGCTACACCTTC
CDR3aa: CASSSSGTGNYGYTF

j_gene: TRBJ2-1
v_gene: TRBV4-3
d_gene: -
abundance: -
CDR3nt: TGCGCCAGCAGCCAAGATCATCCTTCGAGAGGTGAGCAGTTCTTC
CDR3aa: CASSQDHPSRGEQFF

j_gene: TRBJ2-7
v_gene: TRBV29-1
d_gene: -
abundance: -
CDR3nt: TGCAGCGTTGAGACGTCTAGCGCCTCCTACGAGCAGTACTTC
CDR3aa: CSVETSSASYEQYF

j_gene: TRBJ1-1
v_gene: TRBV20-1
d_gene: -
abundance: -
CDR3nt: TGCAGTGCTACCACCTGGACAGCTGCTTTCTTT
CDR3aa: CSATTWTAAFF

j_gene: TRBJ1-1
v_gene: TRBV23-1
d_gene: TRBD1
abundance: few
CDR3nt: TGCGCCAGCAGCCGGATCCGACAGGGATTTATCACTGAAGCTTTCTTT
CDR3aa: CASSRIRQGFITEAFF

j_gene: TRBJ1-2
v_gene: TRBV28
d_gene: -
abundance: few
CDR3nt: TGTGCCAGCAGTTTACCAGGGGCGGAGGGCTACACCTTC
CDR3aa: CASSLPGAEGYTF

j_gene: TRBJ2-7
v_gene: TRBV11-3
d_gene: -
abundance: -
CDR3nt: TGTGCCAGCAGCCCGTACAGGGACTCCTACGAGCAGTACTTC
CDR3aa: CASSPYRDSYEQYF

j_gene: TRBJ1-1
v_gene: TRBV19
d_gene: -
abundance: few
CDR3nt: TGTGCCAGTAAGCGGGGCCTCGGCGCTGAAGCTTTCTTT
CDR3aa: CASKRGLGAEAFF